Listed below are T cell receptor beta chains from one sample, sequenced in a study of T cell repertoires in cytomegalovirus infection. TCRdb reprocessed the reads via MiXCR and lists one record per CDR3 protein. The table records about 490,000 distinct CDR3 sequences, 15% to 20% of them present only once. Specimen: CD8+ T cells from PBMCs. These receptors were obtained from a human donor in good health (CMV status not recorded). Some clones in this sample may be carry-over from other donors' samples. Both conserved end residues are part of each CDR3. D genes are given only for firm matches. Some rows have no size entry. The others give once, few or many, or a class for an expanded clone.

clone size: few; CDR3 length: 15; V gene: TRBV14; J gene: TRBJ2-3; D gene: .; CDR3 DNA: TGTGCCAGCAGCCAAGACGGGTTTAGCACAGATACGCAGTATTTT; CDR3 protein: CASSQDGFSTDTQYF
clone size: many; CDR3 length: 18; V gene: TRBV7-8; J gene: TRBJ2-4; D gene: TRBD1; CDR3 DNA: TGTGCCAGCAGCCGTCGGCTTACAGGGGGCGAGCCCAAAAACATTCAGTACTTC; CDR3 protein: CASSRRLTGGEPKNIQYF
clone size: few; CDR3 length: 11; V gene: TRBV19; J gene: TRBJ2-3; D gene: .; CDR3 DNA: TGTGCCAGTATAGAAGGTGATACGCAGTATTTT; CDR3 protein: CASIEGDTQYF
clone size: many; CDR3 length: 14; V gene: TRBV5-6; J gene: TRBJ1-3; D gene: .; CDR3 DNA: TGTGCCAGCAGCGAAGGCGCTACTGGAAACACCATATATTTT; CDR3 protein: CASSEGATGNTIYF
clone size: many; CDR3 length: 19; V gene: TRBV7-9; J gene: TRBJ2-3; D gene: TRBD2; CDR3 DNA: TGTGCCAGCAGCTCCCCTGCCTTACTAGCGGTCCATAGCACAGATACGCAGTATTTT; CDR3 protein: CASSSPALLAVHSTDTQYF
clone size: .; CDR3 length: 13; V gene: TRBV2; J gene: TRBJ2-7; D gene: TRBD2; CDR3 DNA: TGTGCCGTCGGGACTAGCGAGACCTACGAGCAGTACTTC; CDR3 protein: CAVGTSETYEQYF
clone size: .; CDR3 length: 18; V gene: TRBV3-1; J gene: TRBJ2-7; D gene: .; CDR3 DNA: TGTGCCAGCAGCCCCCCTATGATCCCGGCGGGTAGCTCCTACGAGCAGTACTTC; CDR3 protein: CASSPPMIPAGSSYEQYF
clone size: few; CDR3 length: 11; V gene: TRBV27; J gene: TRBJ1-1; D gene: TRBD1; CDR3 DNA: TGTGCCAGCCTCTCGACAGGGGAGGCTTTCTTT; CDR3 protein: CASLSTGEAFF
clone size: few; CDR3 length: 17; V gene: TRBV19; J gene: TRBJ1-1; D gene: .; CDR3 DNA: TGTGCCAGTAGTAGACGACAGGACCCTGCGGTGAACACTGAAGCTTTCTTT; CDR3 protein: CASSRRQDPAVNTEAFF
clone size: many; CDR3 length: 15; V gene: TRBV20-1; J gene: TRBJ1-1; D gene: .; CDR3 DNA: TGCAGTGCTAGAGATCGGGGAGCTGCGAACACTGAAGCTTTCTTT; CDR3 protein: CSARDRGAANTEAFF
clone size: many; CDR3 length: 16; V gene: TRBV12-3/TRBV12-4; J gene: TRBJ1-4; D gene: .; CDR3 DNA: TGTGCCAGCAGTGAACCATCAGGGTCAACTAATGAAAAACTGTTTTTT; CDR3 protein: CASSEPSGSTNEKLFF
clone size: many; CDR3 length: 17; V gene: TRBV7-9; J gene: TRBJ2-1; D gene: .; CDR3 DNA: TGTGCCAGCAGCCTACCCCGGCCGCGGGGTAGGGACTATGAGCAGTTCTTC; CDR3 protein: CASSLPRPRGRDYEQFF
clone size: .; CDR3 length: 16; V gene: TRBV4-1; J gene: TRBJ2-1; D gene: .; CDR3 DNA: TGCGCCAGCAGCCAAGATGAAGGGGGGACCTACAATGAGCAGTTCTTC; CDR3 protein: CASSQDEGGTYNEQFF
clone size: many; CDR3 length: 16; V gene: TRBV7-6; J gene: TRBJ1-1; D gene: .; CDR3 DNA: TGTGCCAGCAGCTTACCGGAGGGGAACATGAACACTGAAGCTTTCTTT; CDR3 protein: CASSLPEGNMNTEAFF
clone size: .; CDR3 length: 14; V gene: TRBV20-1; J gene: TRBJ2-5; D gene: .; CDR3 DNA: TGCAGTGCTAGAGATAGACGGGAAAGAGAGACCCAGTACTTC; CDR3 protein: CSARDRRERETQYF
clone size: few; CDR3 length: 15; V gene: TRBV7-9; J gene: TRBJ1-2; D gene: TRBD1; CDR3 DNA: TGTGCCAGCAGCTCCGGACAGGGCTATAGCTATGGCTACACCTTC; CDR3 protein: CASSSGQGYSYGYTF
clone size: few; CDR3 length: 16; V gene: TRBV6-5; J gene: TRBJ2-7; D gene: .; CDR3 DNA: TGTGCCAGCAGTTTCTCCTCCGGGACTGAAACCTACGAGCAGTACTTC; CDR3 protein: CASSFSSGTETYEQYF
clone size: .; CDR3 length: 14; V gene: TRBV7-2; J gene: TRBJ2-7; D gene: .; CDR3 DNA: TGTGCCAGCAGCTTAGCCGACTTTTACTACGAGCAGTACTTC; CDR3 protein: CASSLADFYYEQYF
clone size: many; CDR3 length: 14; V gene: TRBV11-2; J gene: TRBJ2-1; D gene: TRBD2; CDR3 DNA: TGTGCCAGCAACAGCGGGGGCTCCTACAATGAGCAGTTCTTC; CDR3 protein: CASNSGGSYNEQFF
clone size: many; CDR3 length: 14; V gene: TRBV19; J gene: TRBJ1-2; D gene: TRBD1; CDR3 DNA: TGTGCCAGTAGTCCGGGACAGGGAGACTATGGCTACACCTTC; CDR3 protein: CASSPGQGDYGYTF
clone size: many; CDR3 length: 17; V gene: TRBV7-9; J gene: TRBJ2-3; D gene: TRBD2; CDR3 DNA: TGTGCCAGCAGCTTATTCCCCAGACTAGCTGACACAGATACGCAGTATTTT; CDR3 protein: CASSLFPRLADTDTQYF
clone size: few; CDR3 length: 13; V gene: TRBV27; J gene: TRBJ2-7; D gene: TRBD1; CDR3 DNA: TGTGCCAGCAGCATAAGCCCAGGGGGCGAGCAGTACTTC; CDR3 protein: CASSISPGGEQYF
clone size: .; CDR3 length: 15; V gene: TRBV20-1; J gene: TRBJ2-7; D gene: .; CDR3 DNA: TGCAGTGCTAGAGATTCAGGAACAGGGCGGCCCCTGCAGTACTTC; CDR3 protein: CSARDSGTGRPLQYF
clone size: many; CDR3 length: 14; V gene: TRBV12-5; J gene: TRBJ2-1; D gene: TRBD2; CDR3 DNA: TGTGCTAGTGGGGTAGCGGGGGGACGCGATGAGCAGTTCTTC; CDR3 protein: CASGVAGGRDEQFF
clone size: .; CDR3 length: 14; V gene: TRBV2; J gene: TRBJ1-2; D gene: .; CDR3 DNA: TGTGCCAGCAGTGAAGCCCCGAGTTACTATGGCTACACCTTC; CDR3 protein: CASSEAPSYYGYTF
clone size: many; CDR3 length: 15; V gene: TRBV7-3; J gene: TRBJ2-7; D gene: TRBD2; CDR3 DNA: TGTGCCAGCAGTCTCAGCGGGAGTGCCTCCTACGAGCAGTACTTC; CDR3 protein: CASSLSGSASYEQYF
clone size: .; CDR3 length: 16; V gene: TRBV4-1; J gene: TRBJ2-3; D gene: TRBD2; CDR3 DNA: TGCGCCAGCAGCACCCCACTAGCGGGGGGCCCTGATACGCAGTATTTT; CDR3 protein: CASSTPLAGGPDTQYF
clone size: .; CDR3 length: 14; V gene: TRBV28; J gene: TRBJ2-7; D gene: TRBD2; CDR3 DNA: TGTGCCAGCAGTTTTTCGGGAGGGCTGGGGGAGCAGTACTTC; CDR3 protein: CASSFSGGLGEQYF
clone size: many; CDR3 length: 12; V gene: TRBV6-5; J gene: TRBJ1-4; D gene: .; CDR3 DNA: TGTGCCAGCAGTTACGGCGGCAAAAAACTGTTTTTT; CDR3 protein: CASSYGGKKLFF
clone size: many; CDR3 length: 16; V gene: TRBV11-2; J gene: TRBJ2-2; D gene: TRBD1; CDR3 DNA: TGTGCCAGCAGCTTACTCGGGACAGGGGGCACCGGGGAGCTGTTTTTT; CDR3 protein: CASSLLGTGGTGELFF
clone size: .; CDR3 length: 15; V gene: TRBV19; J gene: TRBJ1-5; D gene: .; CDR3 DNA: TGTGCCAGTAGGAGACAGGACAGTTCAAATCAGCCCCAGCATTTT; CDR3 protein: CASRRQDSSNQPQHF
clone size: medium-sized; CDR3 length: 16; V gene: TRBV12-3/TRBV12-4; J gene: TRBJ1-2; D gene: .; CDR3 DNA: TGTGCCAGCAGTTTAGACTACGAGGGCGGTAACTATGGCTACACCTTC; CDR3 protein: CASSLDYEGGNYGYTF
clone size: .; CDR3 length: 17; V gene: TRBV4-1; J gene: TRBJ1-6; D gene: .; CDR3 DNA: TGCGCCAGCAGCCCAGTACAGGGCCAAGAATATAATTCACCCCTCCACTTT; CDR3 protein: CASSPVQGQEYNSPLHF
clone size: many; CDR3 length: 16; V gene: TRBV6-1; J gene: TRBJ1-2; D gene: .; CDR3 DNA: TGTGCCAGCAGTGAATTCGAGGGGGGCCCCAACTATGGCTACACCTTC; CDR3 protein: CASSEFEGGPNYGYTF
clone size: .; CDR3 length: 16; V gene: TRBV28; J gene: TRBJ2-1; D gene: .; CDR3 DNA: TGTGCCAGCAGTTTACCCTCGGACCTACCGGGCAATGAGCAGTTCTTC; CDR3 protein: CASSLPSDLPGNEQFF
clone size: few; CDR3 length: 11; V gene: TRBV19; J gene: TRBJ1-1; D gene: .; CDR3 DNA: TGTGCCAGTAGTACCCGGACTGAAGCTTTCTTT; CDR3 protein: CASSTRTEAFF
clone size: many; CDR3 length: 14; V gene: TRBV4-2; J gene: TRBJ2-3; D gene: .; CDR3 DNA: TGTGCCAGCAGCCAGTGGACAGGCACAGATACGCAGTATTTT; CDR3 protein: CASSQWTGTDTQYF